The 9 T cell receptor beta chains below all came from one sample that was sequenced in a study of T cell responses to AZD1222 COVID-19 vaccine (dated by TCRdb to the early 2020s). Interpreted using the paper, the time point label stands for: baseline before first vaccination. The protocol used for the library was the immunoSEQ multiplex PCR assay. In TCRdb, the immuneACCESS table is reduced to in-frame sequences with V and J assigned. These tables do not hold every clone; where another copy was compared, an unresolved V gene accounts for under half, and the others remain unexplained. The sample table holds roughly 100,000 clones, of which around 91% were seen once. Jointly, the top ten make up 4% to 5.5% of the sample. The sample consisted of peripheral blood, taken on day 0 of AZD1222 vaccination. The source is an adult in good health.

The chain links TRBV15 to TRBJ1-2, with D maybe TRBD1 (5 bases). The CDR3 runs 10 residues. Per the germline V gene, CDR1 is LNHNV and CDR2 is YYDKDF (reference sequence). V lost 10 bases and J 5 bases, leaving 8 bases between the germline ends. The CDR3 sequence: CASRQYGYTF. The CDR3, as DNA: TGTGCCAGTCGACAGTATGGCTACACCTTC. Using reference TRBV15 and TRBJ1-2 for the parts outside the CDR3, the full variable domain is DAMVIQNPRYQVTQFGKPVTLSCSQTLNHNVMYWYQQKSSQAPKLLFHYYDKDFNNEADTPDNFQSRRPNTSFCFLDIRSPGLGDTAMYLCASRQYGYTFGSGTRLTVV.

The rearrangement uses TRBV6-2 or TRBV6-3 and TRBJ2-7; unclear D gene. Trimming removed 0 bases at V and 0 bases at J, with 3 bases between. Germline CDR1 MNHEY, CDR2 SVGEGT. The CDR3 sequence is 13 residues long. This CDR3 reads CASSYSSSYEQYF. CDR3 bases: TGTGCCAGCAGTTACTCCAGCTCCTACGAGCAGTACTTC.

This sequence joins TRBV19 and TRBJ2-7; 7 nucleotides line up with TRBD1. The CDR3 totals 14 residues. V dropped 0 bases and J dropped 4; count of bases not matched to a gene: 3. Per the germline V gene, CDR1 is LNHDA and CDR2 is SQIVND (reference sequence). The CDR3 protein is CASSIDRTGYEQYF. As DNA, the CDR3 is TGTGCCAGTAGTATAGACCGGACAGGATACGAGCAGTACTTC.

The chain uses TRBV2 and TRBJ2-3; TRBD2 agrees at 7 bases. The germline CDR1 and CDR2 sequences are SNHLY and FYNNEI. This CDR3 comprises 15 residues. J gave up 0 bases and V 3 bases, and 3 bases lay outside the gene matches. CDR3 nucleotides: TGTGCCAGCAGTGATCTAGCGGCCAGCACAGATACGCAGTATTTT. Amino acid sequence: CASSDLAASTDTQYF.

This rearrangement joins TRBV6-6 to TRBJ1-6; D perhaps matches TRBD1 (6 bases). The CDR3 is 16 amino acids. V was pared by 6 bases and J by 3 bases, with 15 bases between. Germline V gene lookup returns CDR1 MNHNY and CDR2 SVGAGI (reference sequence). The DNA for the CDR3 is TGTGCCAGCAGGCCAGGGGACAAAGTCTATAATTCACCCCTCCACTTT. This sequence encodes CASRPGDKVYNSPLHF.

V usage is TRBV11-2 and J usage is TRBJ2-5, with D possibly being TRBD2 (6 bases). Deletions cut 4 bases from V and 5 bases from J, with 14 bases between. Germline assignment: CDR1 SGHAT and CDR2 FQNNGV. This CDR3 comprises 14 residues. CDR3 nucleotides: TGTGCCAGCAGCTCACGCTGGGGACTGGAGACCCAGTACTTC. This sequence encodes CASSSRWGLETQYF.

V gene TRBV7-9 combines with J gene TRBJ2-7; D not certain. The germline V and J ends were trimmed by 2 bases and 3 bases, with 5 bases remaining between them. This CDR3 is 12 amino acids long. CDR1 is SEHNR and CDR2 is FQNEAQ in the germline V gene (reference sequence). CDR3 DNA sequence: TGTGCCAGCAGCTTAAGCAGCTACGAGCAGTACTTC. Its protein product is CASSLSSYEQYF.

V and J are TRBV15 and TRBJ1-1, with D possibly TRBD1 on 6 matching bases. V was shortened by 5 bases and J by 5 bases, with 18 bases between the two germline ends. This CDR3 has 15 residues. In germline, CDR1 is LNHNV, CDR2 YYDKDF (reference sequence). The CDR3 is CATSAPSEGGTEAFF. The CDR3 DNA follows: TGTGCCACCAGCGCCCCGTCGGAGGGGGGAACTGAAGCTTTCTTT.

This chain's CDR3 is CASSTSGANTGELFF. CDR3 nucleotide sequence: TGTGCCAGCAGCACTAGCGGGGCGAACACCGGGGAGCTGTTTTTT. J is TRBJ2-2 and V is TRBV9; 10 nucleotides agree with TRBD2. V gave up 4 bases and J gave up 0 bases; unmatched junction bases: 0. CDR1 and CDR2 (germline): SGDLS, YYNGEE. The CDR3 consists of 15 residues. Supplemented by reference TRBV9 and TRBJ2-2, the full variable domain reads DSGVTQTPKHLITATGQRVTLRCSPRSGDLSVYWYQQSLDQGLQFLIQYYNGEERAKGNILERFSAQQFPDLHSELNLSSLELGDSALYFCASSTSGANTGELFFGEGSRLTVL.